These 9 T cell receptor beta chains were sequenced from one sample in a study of Graves' ophthalmopathy and Graves' hyperthyroidism. TCR beta CDR3 amplification used RNA transcripts. HTBI primers served in a first-round RT-PCR, which a second-round multiplex PCR followed. MiXCR, run by TCRdb on the multiplex PCR reads, gives a single entry per CDR3 protein. The profile shows over a million distinct CDR3 sequences, about two fifths of them singletons. Sequenced: peripheral blood or thyroid tissue (not recorded which). These receptors all come from an adult man with Graves' hyperthyroidism.

This clonotype was seen a handful of times. The V gene is TRBV7-8, the J gene TRBJ2-5, with TRBD1 matching 7 bases. V dropped 1 base and J dropped 5; count of bases not matched to a gene: 13. The CDR3 is 17 amino acids. CDR1 SGHVS and CDR2 FQNEAQ come from the germline V gene. This CDR3 reads CASSLGVTGLIGETQYF. CDR3 DNA: TGTGCCAGCAGCTTAGGGGTGACAGGGCTAATCGGGGAGACCCAGTACTTC. The entire variable domain, with the rest obtained from reference TRBV7-8 and TRBJ2-5, is as follows: GAGVSQSPRYKVAKRGQDVALRCDPISGHVSLFWYQQALGQGPEFLTYFQNEAQLDKSGLPSDRFFAERPEGSVSTLKIQRTQQEDSAVYLCASSLGVTGLIGETQYFGPGTRLLVL.

The CDR3 nucleotides are TGTGCCATTGGACAGGGTAGAGGGAACACTGAAGCTTTCTTT. Translated: CAIGQGRGNTEAFF. The rearrangement joins TRBV6-5 to TRBJ1-1, with TRBD1 matching 8 bases. The CDR3 has 14 amino acids. Germline CDR1 MNHEY, CDR2 SVGAGI. Trimming at V came to 10 bases and at J to 1 base, leaving 8 bases not matched to a gene.

This clonotype was counted ten times or more. V usage is TRBV11-2 and J usage is TRBJ1-2, with 11 bases aligning to TRBD1. The CDR3 is 15 amino acids. Germline V CDR1 and CDR2: SGHAT, FQNNGV. V was pared by 4 bases and J by 8 bases, with 9 bases of the junction left unmatched. CDR3 sequence reads: CASSYLPGQGGGYTF. In DNA, the CDR3 is TGTGCCAGCAGCTACTTACCGGGACAGGGGGGAGGCTACACCTTC.

About this clonotype itself: A read error is possible here, since a much larger clone lies one base away. The V call is TRBV7-6, the J call TRBJ2-7; 8 nucleotides match TRBD1. Per the germline V gene, CDR1 is SGHVS and CDR2 is FNYEAQ. V lost 2 bases and J lost 3; bases outside the gene matches: 6. The length of the CDR3 is 15 residues. The CDR3: CASSLLSGGRYEQYF. In DNA, the CDR3 is TGTGCCAGCAGCTTATTGTCAGGGGGCCGCTACGAGCAGTACTTC.

This clonotype came up many times. The chain has TRBV5-1 and TRBJ2-6; unclear D gene. This CDR3 comprises 18 residues. Trimming stripped 0 bases from V and 0 bases from J, with 13 bases between. Germline V CDR1 and CDR2: SGHRS, YFSETQ. CDR3 coding DNA: TGCGCCAGCAGCTTGGATTATGGCTTCCGCTCTGGGGCCAACGTCCTGACTTTC. The encoded protein is CASSLDYGFRSGANVLTF.

This clonotype was picked up many times. This chain joins TRBV12-3 or TRBV12-4 and TRBJ1-4; D remains ambiguous. The CDR3 runs 12 residues. Trimming cost V 8 bases and J 7 bases, with 11 bases left between them. CDR3 sequence (DNA): TGTGCCAGCCGGGGAGGCAGTGAAAAACTGTTTTTT. Translation gives CASRGGSEKLFF.

The V call is TRBV2, the J call TRBJ1-5, with no clear D. Germline V gene lookup returns CDR1 SNHLY and CDR2 FYNNEI. This CDR3 spans 15 amino acids. The V end lost 7 bases, the J end lost 4 bases, and 17 bases lay between the germline ends. The chain's CDR3 is CASKGPKSLNQPQHF. CDR3 in DNA: TGTGCCAGCAAGGGCCCCAAGAGCCTGAATCAGCCCCAGCATTTT.

The chain uses TRBV5-6 and TRBJ1-2; D is undetermined. From germline, CDR1 is SGHDT and CDR2 YYEEEE. The CDR3 contains 16 residues. V was clipped by 2 bases and J by 3 bases, with 17 bases between them. Here the CDR3 DNA reads TGTGCCAGCAGCTTAGGCCCTCTGGGCTGGGACTATGGCTACACCTTC. Protein: CASSLGPLGWDYGYTF.

The J gene is TRBJ2-7, the V gene TRBV19, with D perhaps TRBD1 or TRBD2 (6 bases each). This CDR3 spans 15 amino acids. V lost 1 base and J 0 bases, leaving 10 bases between the germline ends. Per germline, CDR1 LNHDA and CDR2 SQIVND (reference sequence). The CDR3 reads CASSIVGGNSYEQYF. The CDR3 coding sequence is TGTGCCAGTAGTATAGTAGGGGGGAACTCCTACGAGCAGTACTTC. Using reference TRBV19 and TRBJ2-7 for the parts outside the CDR3, the full variable domain is DGGITQSPKYLFRKEGQNVTLSCEQNLNHDAMYWYRQDPGQGLRLIYYSQIVNDFQKGDIAEGYSVSREKKESFPLTVTSAQKNPTAFYLCASSIVGGNSYEQYFGPGTRLTVT.